Below, 16 T cell receptor beta chains from the same sample are listed, as sequenced in a study of T cells after yellow fever vaccination. One entry per CDR3 protein results from TCRdb running MiXCR on the 5' RACE reads. The table has about 74,000 distinct CDR3 sequences, more than 5.5% seen once. Sequencing was performed on CD8+ T cells sorted from PBMCs, taken less than 6 days after the first yellow fever vaccination. The receptors were sampled from a man between 18 and 29 years old who received the YFV17D yellow fever vaccine.

The V gene is TRBV4-1, the J gene TRBJ1-2; D gene ambiguous. From germline, CDR1 is MGHRA and CDR2 YSYEKL. This CDR3 has 14 residues. Trimming pared 0 bases from V and 6 bases from J, leaving 11 bases between. The CDR3 protein is CASSQDQQMHGYTF. Here the CDR3 DNA reads TGCGCCAGCAGCCAAGATCAACAGATGCATGGCTACACCTTC.

The CDR3, as DNA: TGTGCCAGCAGTCCCCCCTTTGTGGCAATCTACGAGCAGTACTTC. Translating it yields CASSPPFVAIYEQYF. V gene TRBV6-2 or TRBV6-3 combines with J gene TRBJ2-7; D is unresolved. Deletions cut 5 bases from V and 3 bases from J, with 17 bases between. This CDR3 contains 15 residues. Germline V gene sequence: CDR1 MNHEY, CDR2 SVGEGT.

This clonotype came up a few times. The rearrangement joins TRBV5-1 to TRBJ1-1, with 9 bases that match TRBD1. CDR1 is SGHRS, CDR2 YFSETQ, per germline. The CDR3 is 15 residues long. V lost 4 bases, J lost 4 bases, and 8 bases stayed unmatched. The CDR3 reads CASSTGQGTTTEAFF. CDR3 DNA sequence: TGCGCCAGCAGCACAGGACAGGGGACGACCACTGAAGCTTTCTTT.

This rearrangement joins TRBV4-3 to TRBJ2-6; 7 bases align to TRBD2. CDR3 length equals 16 residues. Germline trimming cut 0 bases from V and 2 bases from J; bases unmatched to any gene: 1. Germline V CDR1 and CDR2: LGHNA, YSLEER. The CDR3 DNA sequence: TGCGCCAGCAGCCAAGATGGGGGGGCTGGGGCCAACGTCCTGACTTTC. Its translation is CASSQDGGAGANVLTF.

About this clonotype itself: This may be a read error, as it is one base from a much larger clone. V is TRBV6-2 or TRBV6-3 and J is TRBJ2-3; D is unresolved. Per germline, CDR1 MNHEY and CDR2 SVGEGT. This CDR3 is built from 15 residues. Trimming left V 2 bases short and J 0 bases short, with 9 bases between. Here the CDR3 reads CASSYVAASTDTQYF. DNA for the CDR3: TGTGCCAGCAGTTACGTGGCGGCTAGCACAGATACGCAGTATTTT.

The rearrangement uses TRBV27 and TRBJ2-7; tentative D call: TRBD1 (6 bases). There are 13 residues in the CDR3. Looked up from germline, CDR1 is MNHEY and CDR2 is SMNVEV (reference sequence). V lost 8 bases, J lost 3 bases, and 14 bases lay in between. CDR3 sequence reads: CASGLQGHYEQYF. CDR3 DNA: TGTGCCAGCGGCCTACAGGGCCACTACGAGCAGTACTTC.

This clonotype occurred a few times. This rearrangement joins TRBV4-3 to TRBJ1-4; 9 bases are a match to TRBD1. V lost 3 bases, J lost 8 bases, and 10 bases stayed unmatched. The germline gives CDR1 LGHNA, CDR2 YSLEER. The CDR3 contains 16 residues. CDR3 DNA sequence: TGCGCCAGCAGCCAGTTTACAGGGGGCGCAGGGGAAAAACTGTTTTTT. The encoded protein is CASSQFTGGAGEKLFF.

This clonotype was found many times. The genes are TRBV9 and TRBJ2-5; D remains unclear. Germline loops: CDR1 SGDLS, CDR2 YYNGEE. CDR3 length: 14 residues. The V gene lost 4 bases and the J gene lost 5 bases, with 15 bases spanning the gap. The CDR3 sequence is CASSPWTAPETQYF. Here the CDR3 DNA reads TGTGCCAGCAGCCCTTGGACCGCCCCGGAGACCCAGTACTTC.

In this sample, this clonotype turned up many times. The V and J genes are TRBV29-1 and TRBJ1-1, with unresolved D. Germline V gene lookup returns CDR1 SQVTM and CDR2 ANQGSEA. The CDR3 totals 11 residues. The DNA of the CDR3 is TGCAGTTGGGGTAGTGGGACTGAAGCTTTCTTT. Its protein product is CSWGSGTEAFF. Drawing the rest from reference TRBV29-1 and TRBJ1-1, the complete variable domain is SAVISQKPSRDICQRGTSLTIQCQVDSQVTMMFWYRQQPGQSLTLIATANQGSEATYESGFVIDKFPISRPNLTFSTLTVSNMSPEDSSIYLCSWGSGTEAFFGQGTRLTVV.

This clonotype was counted at least ten times. The chain links TRBV5-4 to TRBJ2-5; possibly TRBD2 for D (7 bases). Germline lookup yields CDR1 SGHNT and CDR2 YYREEE (reference sequence). Between the trimmed V and J ends, which lost 2 bases and 5 bases, there was a span of 13 bases. The CDR3 is 14 residues long. This CDR3 reads CASSLSGGQETQYF. As DNA, the CDR3 is TGTGCCAGCAGCTTATCGGGGGGCCAGGAGACCCAGTACTTC.

This clonotype has at least ten counts. The chain links TRBV10-3 to TRBJ2-3, with 8 bases fitting TRBD2. The junction had 2 bases not matched to a gene; V was cut back by 6 bases and J by 3 bases. This CDR3 is built from 13 residues. Germline V lookup: CDR1 ENHRY, CDR2 SYGVKD. CDR3: CAIRGLATDTQYF. In nucleotides, the CDR3 is TGTGCCATCAGAGGACTAGCTACAGATACGCAGTATTTT.

This clonotype showed up just a few times. This rearrangement joins TRBV10-2 to TRBJ2-1, with D possibly being TRBD2 (5 bases). Germline CDR1 reads WSHSY; CDR2 reads SAAADI. CDR3 size: 14 residues. V gave up 4 bases and J gave up 3 bases, with 10 bases separating them. Here the CDR3 reads CASSVTEDYNEQFF. The CDR3 DNA reads as TGCGCCAGCAGTGTGACGGAGGACTACAATGAGCAGTTCTTC.

The sample holds many counts of this clonotype. This rearrangement joins TRBV10-3 to TRBJ2-1; D is ambiguous. The CDR3 covers 13 residues. Germline CDR1 is ENHRY and CDR2 is SYGVKD. Trimming cost V 6 bases and J 8 bases, with 14 bases left between them. CDR3 coding DNA: TGTGCCATCAGGGACCCTCAGGTCTATGAGCAGTTCTTC. Translating it yields CAIRDPQVYEQFF.

In this sample, this clonotype turned up many times. The gene calls are TRBV6-2 or TRBV6-3 and TRBJ1-5; D is possibly TRBD1 (5 bases). This CDR3 region has 14 residues. V lost 5 bases, J lost 4 bases, and 12 bases lay in between. Germline CDR1 and CDR2: MNHEY and SVGEGT. CDR3 sequence (DNA): TGTGCCAGCAGTCCGGGACTTAAGAATCAGCCCCAGCATTTT. Protein product: CASSPGLKNQPQHF.

Only a few counts were recorded for this clonotype. The chain links TRBV5-1 to TRBJ2-1; D perhaps matches TRBD2 (7 bases). The CDR3 contains 16 residues. V shed 4 bases and J shed 5 bases, with 19 bases lying between them. Germline-derived CDR1 and CDR2 are SGHRS and YFSETQ. DNA for the CDR3: TGCGCCAGCAGCCCTTATGGGGGGGGGGCCGACAATGAGCAGTTCTTC. Translating gives CASSPYGGGADNEQFF.

This clonotype came up many times. The J gene is TRBJ1-3, the V gene TRBV10-3; D is unresolved. Trimming stripped 5 bases from V and 1 base from J, with 12 bases between. CDR3 length equals 15 residues. From germline, CDR1 is ENHRY and CDR2 SYGVKD. CDR3 DNA: TGTGCCATCAGTACACTTACTGAGTCTGGAAACACCATATATTTT. This translates into CAISTLTESGNTIYF.